The 8 T cell receptor beta chains below all came from one sample that was sequenced in a study of blood T cell repertoires in COVID-19. The table came from immunoSEQ multiplex PCR; TCRdb's copy has only in-frame clones and leaves some out. This repertoire shows about 140,000 clones, approximately 80% found once; its top ten account for about 1.5%. Material: PBMCs or T cells enriched from blood (not recorded which). All receptors come from a woman under 30 who had been exposed to COVID-19.

This chain uses TRBV24-1 with TRBJ2-1; perhaps TRBD2 as D (5 bases). Trimming took off 5 bases at V and 0 bases at J, with 13 bases between the two ends. This CDR3 comprises 16 residues. Germline V gene sequence: CDR1 KGHDR, CDR2 SFDVKD. The CDR3 is CATSASGTYSYNEQFF. In DNA, the CDR3 is TGTGCCACCAGTGCCAGCGGCACGTACTCCTACAATGAGCAGTTCTTC.

This chain uses TRBV28 with TRBJ2-1, with 14 bases fitting TRBD2. The trim removed 5 bases at V and 14 bases at J, leaving 5 bases unmatched. The CDR3 totals 13 residues. Germline CDR1 and CDR2: MDHEN and SYDVKM. The DNA for the CDR3 is TGTGCCAGCAGTGCCGGGACTAGCGGGAGAAAGTTCTTC. As protein: CASSAGTSGRKFF.

This rearrangement joins TRBV27 to TRBJ2-7; 7 bases are a match to TRBD2. The CDR3 contains 17 residues. Trimming cost V 4 bases and J 5 bases; bases outside gene matches: 17. Germline lookup yields CDR1 MNHEY and CDR2 SMNVEV (reference sequence). CDR3 DNA: TGTGCCAGCAGTTCGATAGGGCTGGGTGGGGGGGTAAACGAGCAGTACTTC. Residues: CASSSIGLGGGVNEQYF.

The chain employs TRBV6-2 or TRBV6-3 and TRBJ1-1; 7 nucleotides line up with TRBD1. Germline trimming cut 2 bases from V and 4 bases from J; bases unmatched to any gene: 7. CDR3 length: 15 residues. Germline V gives CDR1 MNHEY, CDR2 SVGEGT. CDR3 protein: CASSYSMQGGTEAFF. The CDR3 region has the DNA TGTGCCAGCAGTTACAGTATGCAGGGGGGCACTGAAGCTTTCTTT.

The chain uses TRBV12-5 and TRBJ1-5, with a weak D call TRBD1 (5 bases). CDR1 and CDR2 from the germline V gene are LGHNT and FRNRAP. The V gene lost 0 bases and the J gene lost 4 bases, with 16 bases spanning the gap. The CDR3 length is 17 residues. Here the CDR3 DNA reads TGTGCTAGTGGTTTGGTAGGAGTGACAGTAATTAATCAGCCCCAGCATTTT. This gives the protein CASGLVGVTVINQPQHF.

The gene calls are TRBV25-1 and TRBJ2-2, with D uncertain. The CDR3 extends over 14 amino acids. V was shortened by 6 bases and J by 7 bases, with 15 bases between the two germline ends. Germline lookup yields CDR1 MGHDK and CDR2 SYGVNS. The CDR3 spells CASSALLLSGELFF. Here the CDR3 DNA reads TGTGCCAGCAGCGCCCTGCTATTGAGCGGGGAGCTGTTTTTT.

This clone was seen more than once but under ten times. V usage is TRBV28 and J usage is TRBJ1-3; no clear D gene. V was shortened by 5 bases and J by 6 bases, with 17 bases between the two germline ends. The CDR3 covers 15 residues. The germline gives CDR1 MDHEN, CDR2 SYDVKM. The CDR3 is CASSLTGFGQNTIYF. For the CDR3, the DNA is TGTGCCAGCAGTCTAACCGGTTTTGGGCAAAACACCATATATTTT.

The chain is built from TRBV4-1 and TRBJ1-5, with D perhaps TRBD1 (6 bases). V dropped 4 bases and J dropped 5 bases, with 15 bases sitting between them. This CDR3 contains 15 residues. CDR1 is MGHRA and CDR2 is YSYEKL in the germline V gene. CDR3 sequence (DNA): TGCGCCAGCAGCCGATCCCGGGACATACATCAGCCCCAGCATTTT. Its translation: CASSRSRDIHQPQHF.